This T cell receptor beta chain comes out of a study of cytomegalovirus exposure and HLA in healthy donors. General study findings and limits: In vitro data verified a few CMV-associated chains as specific for CMV antigens. A later analysis showed HLA-associated TCR beta chains outstripping equally common others in clonal expansion. In a later analysis, a missense DCLRE1C variant was linked to TCR beta V- and J-gene trimming.

PCR used 60 Vbeta primers and 13 Jbeta primers. Clones were sequenced by immunoSEQ multiplex PCR, and TCRdb holds only the in-frame ones, with some missing. The data contain some 120,000 clones, approximately 80% of them singletons. CDR1 SGHRS and CDR2 YFSETQ come from the germline V gene. V was shortened by 7 bases and J by 3 bases, with 7 bases between the two germline ends. The CDR3 loop spans 11 amino acids. As to this clone: What it recognizes is unknown.

Donors in the study were healthy people who gave bone marrow. This receptor was taken from a male donor in good health and CMV-seropositive. The rearrangement links TRBV5-1 to TRBJ2-5; no clear D. Sequenced: PBMCs. The CDR3 DNA sequence: TGCGCCAGCGGCACCGAAGAGACCCAGTACTTC. Its translation: CASGTEETQYF.